This TCR beta chain was sequenced for a study of post-analysis software for immune sequencing data. About the study: Relapsing-remitting, secondary progressive and progressive-relapsing multiple sclerosis were all included among the disease courses. Whole-study findings and limits: Samples from a shared batch, those prepared together, strongly co-clustered by F measure. Roughly 5 TRBV segments were significantly more frequent in patients than in controls. TRBV5-6, TRBV5-1 and TRBV20-1 were among these segments. Comparison with controls showed significantly lower normalized Chao1 diversity in multiple sclerosis patients.

J gave up 4 bases and V 6 bases, and 7 bases lay outside the gene matches. This CDR3 has 14 amino acids. CDR1 is SGHRS, CDR2 YFSETQ, per germline. Carried by the TCR beta cDNA libraries were unique molecular identifiers. Each sample of roughly 1 to 11 million input T cells yielded 500,000 or so cDNA molecules, so each molecule approximated one T cell. TCRdb ran MiXCR on the PCR reads and lists one entry per CDR3 protein. Found here are 700,000 to 900,000 distinct CDR3 sequences, about 45% of them singletons; the top ten hold around 4.7%. Comment on this clonotype: Its antigen is not known.

This receptor was identified in a girl aged 5 to 17 with multiple sclerosis. The J gene is TRBJ2-3, the V gene TRBV5-1, with 8 bases aligning to TRBD1. Sequenced sample: blood. The CDR3, as DNA: TGCGCCAGCACGCGGACAGGGTCCGCAGATACGCAGTATTTT. Protein sequence: CASTRTGSADTQYF.